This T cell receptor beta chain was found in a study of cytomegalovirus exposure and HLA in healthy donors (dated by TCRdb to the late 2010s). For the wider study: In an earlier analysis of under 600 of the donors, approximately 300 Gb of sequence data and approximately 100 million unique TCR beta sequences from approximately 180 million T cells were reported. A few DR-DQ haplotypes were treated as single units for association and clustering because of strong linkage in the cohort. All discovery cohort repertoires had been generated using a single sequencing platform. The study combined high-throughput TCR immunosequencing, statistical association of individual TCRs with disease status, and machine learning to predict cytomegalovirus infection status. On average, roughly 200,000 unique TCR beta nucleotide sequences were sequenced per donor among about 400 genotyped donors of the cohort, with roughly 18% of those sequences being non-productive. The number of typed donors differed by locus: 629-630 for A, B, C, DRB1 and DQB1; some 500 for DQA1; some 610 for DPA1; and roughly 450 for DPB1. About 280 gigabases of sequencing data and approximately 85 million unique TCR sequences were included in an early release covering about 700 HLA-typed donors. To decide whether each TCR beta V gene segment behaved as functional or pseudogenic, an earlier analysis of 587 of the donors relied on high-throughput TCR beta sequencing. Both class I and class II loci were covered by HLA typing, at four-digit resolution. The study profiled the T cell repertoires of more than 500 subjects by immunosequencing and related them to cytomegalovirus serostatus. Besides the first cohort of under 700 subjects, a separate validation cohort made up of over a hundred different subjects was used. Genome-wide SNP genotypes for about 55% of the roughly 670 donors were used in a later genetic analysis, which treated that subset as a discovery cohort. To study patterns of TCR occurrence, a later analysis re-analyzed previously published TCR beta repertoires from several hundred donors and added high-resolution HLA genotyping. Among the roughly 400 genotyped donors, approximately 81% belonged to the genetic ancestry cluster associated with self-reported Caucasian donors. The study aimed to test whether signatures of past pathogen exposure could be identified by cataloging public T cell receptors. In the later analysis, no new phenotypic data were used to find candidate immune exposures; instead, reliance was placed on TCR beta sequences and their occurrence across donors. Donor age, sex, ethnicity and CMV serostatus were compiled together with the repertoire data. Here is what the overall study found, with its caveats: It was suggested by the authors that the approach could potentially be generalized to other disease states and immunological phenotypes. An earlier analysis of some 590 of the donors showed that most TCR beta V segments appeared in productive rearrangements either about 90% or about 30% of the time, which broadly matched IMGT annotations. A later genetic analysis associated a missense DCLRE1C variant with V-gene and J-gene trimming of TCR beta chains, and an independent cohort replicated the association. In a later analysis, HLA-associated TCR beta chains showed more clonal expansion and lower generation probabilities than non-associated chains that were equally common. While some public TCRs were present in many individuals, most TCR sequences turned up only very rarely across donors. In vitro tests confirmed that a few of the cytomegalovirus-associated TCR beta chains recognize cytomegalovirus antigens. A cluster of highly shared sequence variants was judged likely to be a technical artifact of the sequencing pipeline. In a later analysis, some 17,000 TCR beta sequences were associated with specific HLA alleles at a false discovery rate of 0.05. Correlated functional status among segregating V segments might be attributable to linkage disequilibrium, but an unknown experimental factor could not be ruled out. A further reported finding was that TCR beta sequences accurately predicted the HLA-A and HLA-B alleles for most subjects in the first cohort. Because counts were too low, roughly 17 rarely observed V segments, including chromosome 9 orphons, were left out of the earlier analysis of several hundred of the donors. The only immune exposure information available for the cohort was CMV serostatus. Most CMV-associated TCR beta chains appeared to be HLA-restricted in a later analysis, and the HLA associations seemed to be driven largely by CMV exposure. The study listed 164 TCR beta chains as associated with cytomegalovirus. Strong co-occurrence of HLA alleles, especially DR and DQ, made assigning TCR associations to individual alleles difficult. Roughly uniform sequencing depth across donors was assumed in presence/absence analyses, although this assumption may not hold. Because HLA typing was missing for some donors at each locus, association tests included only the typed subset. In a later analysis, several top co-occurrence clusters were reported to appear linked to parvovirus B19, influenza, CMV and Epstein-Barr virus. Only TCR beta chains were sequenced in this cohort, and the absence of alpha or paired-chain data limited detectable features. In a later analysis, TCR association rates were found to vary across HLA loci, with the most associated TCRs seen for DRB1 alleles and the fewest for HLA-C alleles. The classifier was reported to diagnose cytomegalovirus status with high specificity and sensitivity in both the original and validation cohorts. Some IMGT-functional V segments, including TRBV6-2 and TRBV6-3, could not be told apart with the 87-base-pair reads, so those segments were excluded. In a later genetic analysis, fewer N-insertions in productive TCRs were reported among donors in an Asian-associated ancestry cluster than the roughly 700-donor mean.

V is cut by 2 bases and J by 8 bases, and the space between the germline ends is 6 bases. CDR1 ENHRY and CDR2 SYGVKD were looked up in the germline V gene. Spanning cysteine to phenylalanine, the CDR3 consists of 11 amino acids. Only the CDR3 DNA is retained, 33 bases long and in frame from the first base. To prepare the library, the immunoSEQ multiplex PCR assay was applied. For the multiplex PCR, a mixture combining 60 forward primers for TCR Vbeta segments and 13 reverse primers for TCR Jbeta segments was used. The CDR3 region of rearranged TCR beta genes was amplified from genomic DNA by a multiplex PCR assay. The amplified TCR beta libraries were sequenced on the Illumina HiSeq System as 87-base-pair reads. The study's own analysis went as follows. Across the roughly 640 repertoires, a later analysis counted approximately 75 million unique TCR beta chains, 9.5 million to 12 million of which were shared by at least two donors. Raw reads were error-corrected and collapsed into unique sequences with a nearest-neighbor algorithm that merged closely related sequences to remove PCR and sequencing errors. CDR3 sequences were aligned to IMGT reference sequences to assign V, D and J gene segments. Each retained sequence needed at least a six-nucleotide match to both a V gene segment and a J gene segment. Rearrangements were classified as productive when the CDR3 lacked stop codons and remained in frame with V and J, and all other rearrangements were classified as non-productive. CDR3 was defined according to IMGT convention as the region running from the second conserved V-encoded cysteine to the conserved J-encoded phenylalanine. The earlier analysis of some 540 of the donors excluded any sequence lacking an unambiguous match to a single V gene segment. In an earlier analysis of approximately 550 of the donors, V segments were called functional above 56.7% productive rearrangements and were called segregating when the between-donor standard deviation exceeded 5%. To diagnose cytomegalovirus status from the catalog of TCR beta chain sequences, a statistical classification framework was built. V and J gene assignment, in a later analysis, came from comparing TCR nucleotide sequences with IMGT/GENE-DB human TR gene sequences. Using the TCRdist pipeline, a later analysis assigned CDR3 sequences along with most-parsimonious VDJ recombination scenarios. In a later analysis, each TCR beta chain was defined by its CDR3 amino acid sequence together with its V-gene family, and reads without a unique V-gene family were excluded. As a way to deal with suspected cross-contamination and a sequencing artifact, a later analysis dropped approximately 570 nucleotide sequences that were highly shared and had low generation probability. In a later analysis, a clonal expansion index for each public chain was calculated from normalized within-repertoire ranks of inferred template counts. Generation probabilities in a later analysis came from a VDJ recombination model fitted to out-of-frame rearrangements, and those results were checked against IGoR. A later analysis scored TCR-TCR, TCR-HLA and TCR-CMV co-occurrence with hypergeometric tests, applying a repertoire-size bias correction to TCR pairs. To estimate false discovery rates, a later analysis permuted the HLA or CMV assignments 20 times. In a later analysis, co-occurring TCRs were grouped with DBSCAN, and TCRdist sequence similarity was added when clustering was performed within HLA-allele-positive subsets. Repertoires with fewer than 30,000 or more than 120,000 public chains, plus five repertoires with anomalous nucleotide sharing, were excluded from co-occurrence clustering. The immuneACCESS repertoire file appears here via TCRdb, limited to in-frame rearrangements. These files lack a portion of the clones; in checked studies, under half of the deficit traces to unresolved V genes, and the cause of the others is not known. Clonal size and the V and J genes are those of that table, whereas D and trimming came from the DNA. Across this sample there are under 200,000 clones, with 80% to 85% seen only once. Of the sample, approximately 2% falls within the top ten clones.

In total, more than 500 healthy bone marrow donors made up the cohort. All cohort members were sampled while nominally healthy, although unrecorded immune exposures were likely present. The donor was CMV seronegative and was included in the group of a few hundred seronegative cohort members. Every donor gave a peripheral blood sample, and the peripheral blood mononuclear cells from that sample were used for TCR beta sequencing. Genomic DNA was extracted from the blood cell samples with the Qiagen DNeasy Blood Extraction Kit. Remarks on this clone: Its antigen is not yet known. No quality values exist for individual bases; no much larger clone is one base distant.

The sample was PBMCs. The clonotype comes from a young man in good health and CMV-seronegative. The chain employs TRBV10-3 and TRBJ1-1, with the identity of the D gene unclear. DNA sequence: TGTGCCATCAGTGAGGCGACAGAAGCTTTCTTT. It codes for CAISEATEAFF.